The 15 T cell receptor beta chains below all came from one sample that was sequenced in a study of T cell responses to AZD1222 COVID-19 vaccine. The repertoire was sequenced with immunoSEQ multiplex PCR; TCRdb's copy has only in-frame clones and lacks some. The sample records 98,000 or so clones, around 90% being singletons. The material was peripheral blood, obtained on day 0 of MenACWY control vaccination. The receptors here all came from an adult in good health.

This clone was picked up one time. This rearrangement joins TRBV19 to TRBJ1-1; 7 bases agree with TRBD1. Trimming removed 5 bases from V and 1 base from J; junction bases left unmatched: 7. The germline V gene encodes CDR1 LNHDA and CDR2 SQIVND (reference sequence). The CDR3 is made up of 15 amino acids. CDR3 DNA sequence: TGTGCCAGTAGTTTAAACAGGGGTGAGAACACTGAAGCTTTCTTT. Protein: CASSLNRGENTEAFF. The variable domain in full, completed from reference TRBV19 and TRBJ1-1, reads DGGITQSPKYLFRKEGQNVTLSCEQNLNHDAMYWYRQDPGQGLRLIYYSQIVNDFQKGDIAEGYSVSREKKESFPLTVTSAQKNPTAFYLCASSLNRGENTEAFFGQGTRLTVV.

CDR3 amino acids: CASSPRDRVYNSPLHF. The CDR3 DNA sequence: TGTGCCAGCAGTCCCCGGGACAGGGTATATAATTCACCCCTCCACTTT. The rearrangement uses TRBV2 and TRBJ1-6; 9 bases map to TRBD1. Trimming took 5 bases from V and 4 from J; bases not matched to a gene: 6. Germline CDR1 and CDR2: SNHLY and FYNNEI. The CDR3 has 16 amino acids.

This sequence joins TRBV9 and TRBJ1-1; no definite D call. Germline lookup yields CDR1 SGDLS and CDR2 YYNGEE. Trimming cost V 4 bases and J 2 bases, with 12 bases left between them. The CDR3 has 14 amino acids. CDR3 region: CASSTTSTNTEAFF. For the CDR3, the DNA is TGTGCCAGCAGCACGACTTCGACTAACACTGAAGCTTTCTTT.

This chain joins TRBV29-1 and TRBJ1-2; 8 bases line up with TRBD1. This CDR3 contains 13 residues. With V trimmed by 6 bases and J by 3 bases, 6 bases remained unmatched. Germline V gene data show CDR1 as SQVTM and CDR2 as ANQGSEA. This CDR3 is CSVRQGRDYGYTF. CDR3 in DNA: TGCAGCGTCCGACAGGGGAGAGACTATGGCTACACCTTC. The whole variable domain, remainder taken from reference TRBV29-1 and TRBJ1-2, is SAVISQKPSRDICQRGTSLTIQCQVDSQVTMMFWYRQQPGQSLTLIATANQGSEATYESGFVIDKFPISRPNLTFSTLTVSNMSPEDSSIYLCSVRQGRDYGYTFGSGTRLTVV.

The rearrangement uses TRBV5-6 and TRBJ2-5; weak D call: TRBD1 (6 bases). V lost 6 bases and J 1 base, leaving 16 bases between the germline ends. Germline CDR1 SGHDT, CDR2 YYEEEE. This CDR3 has 15 residues. The CDR3 region has the DNA TGTGCCAGCATCTCGATCGGCAGGGGCCAAGAGACCCAGTACTTC. Translating gives CASISIGRGQETQYF.

V and J are TRBV6-5 and TRBJ1-4, with D possibly matching TRBD1 (6 bases). The germline CDR1 and CDR2 sequences are MNHEY and SVGAGI. V was clipped by 0 bases and J by 3 bases, with 8 bases between them. CDR3 length: 15 amino acids. The CDR3 bases are TGTGCCAGCAGTTACTCGCAGGGGCCTAATGAAAAACTGTTTTTT. Encoded protein: CASSYSQGPNEKLFF.

This clone was seen once. The rearrangement uses TRBV21-1 and TRBJ2-5. TRBV21-1 is a pseudogene. The CDR3 runs to 15 residues. CDR3 loop: CASSKVRDGQETQYF. DNA for the CDR3: TGTGCCAGCAGCAAAGTTAGGGACGGGCAAGAGACCCAGTACTTC.

This clone was recorded once. This chain connects TRBV10-3 to TRBJ2-3, with D unresolved. The CDR3 sequence is 15 residues long. Trimming took 6 bases from V and 2 from J, leaving 15 bases between them. Germline V lookup: CDR1 ENHRY, CDR2 SYGVKD. CDR3 in amino acids: CAIRVSGSDTDTQYF. The DNA for the CDR3 is TGTGCCATCAGGGTATCGGGTTCTGACACAGATACGCAGTATTTT.

This clone was seen only once. The genes are TRBV5-1 and TRBJ2-3, with a tentative D call TRBD1 (5 bases). V lost 3 bases and J 0 bases, leaving 5 bases between the germline ends. This CDR3 has 13 amino acids. Germline lookup yields CDR1 SGHRS and CDR2 YFSETQ. The chain's CDR3 is CASSWGSTDTQYF. Written as DNA, the CDR3 is TGCGCCAGCAGCTGGGGCAGCACAGATACGCAGTATTTT. Drawing the rest from reference TRBV5-1 and TRBJ2-3, the complete variable domain is KAGVTQTPRYLIKTRGQQVTLSCSPISGHRSVSWYQQTPGQGLQFLFEYFSETQRNKGNFPGRFSGRQFSNSRSEMNVSTLELGDSALYLCASSWGSTDTQYFGPGTRLTVL.

The chain joins TRBV7-2 to TRBJ2-7; D unresolved. The V and J ends lost 5 bases and 0 bases respectively, with 8 bases between them. The CDR3 spans 13 residues. From germline, CDR1 is SGHTA and CDR2 FQGNSA. The CDR3 sequence is CASSRASSYEQYF. The CDR3 nucleotides read TGTGCCAGCAGCAGGGCCAGCTCCTACGAGCAGTACTTC.

The chain employs TRBV4-1 and TRBJ1-4, with D perhaps matching TRBD1 (6 bases). The CDR3 is 15 amino acids. Trimming took 1 base from V and 8 from J, leaving 14 bases between them. Germline values: CDR1 MGHRA, CDR2 YSYEKL. CDR3 in amino acids: CASSQGRQEWEKLFF. The CDR3, as DNA: TGCGCCAGCAGCCAAGGTCGACAGGAGTGGGAAAAACTGTTTTTT.

The J gene is TRBJ2-7, the V gene TRBV28; 11 bases are a match to TRBD1. Germline assignment: CDR1 MDHEN and CDR2 SYDVKM. CDR3 length: 13 residues. Trimming cost V 8 bases and J 5 bases; bases outside gene matches: 5. Here the CDR3 reads CASQPGQGDEQYF. For the CDR3, the DNA is TGTGCCAGCCAACCGGGACAGGGGGACGAGCAGTACTTC.

V gene TRBV6-5 combines with J gene TRBJ1-1; D unresolved. Germline V gives CDR1 MNHEY, CDR2 SVGAGI. This CDR3 contains 13 residues. V lost 7 bases to trimming and J lost 1 base, with 10 bases between them. Written as DNA, the CDR3 is TGTGCCAGCACGGGGTTGGCGAACACTGAAGCTTTCTTT. It is translated as CASTGLANTEAFF.

This clone showed up just once. The V gene is TRBV11-2, the J gene TRBJ2-5; 7 nucleotides match TRBD2. The ends lost 5 bases at V and 2 bases at J; junction bases unmatched: 11. CDR3 length equals 16 residues. In germline, CDR1 is SGHAT, CDR2 FQNNGV. CDR3 coding DNA: TGTGCCAGCAGCCCAAAAGGCGGGGGTTTACAAGAGACCCAGTACTTC. It encodes CASSPKGGGLQETQYF.

V usage is TRBV24-1 and J usage is TRBJ1-2; D ambiguous. Trimming removed 4 bases from V and 4 bases from J, with 12 bases in between. Germline V gene sequence: CDR1 KGHDR, CDR2 SFDVKD. CDR3 size: 14 residues. The CDR3 loop reads CATSEGPLSYGYTF. The DNA of the CDR3 is TGTGCCACCAGTGAAGGACCACTGAGCTATGGCTACACCTTC.